This T cell receptor beta chain was recorded in a study of blood T cell repertoires in COVID-19 (dated by TCRdb to the early 2020s). Context from the whole study: The collaborator samples originated in the United States, Italy and Spain and spanned the acute and convalescent phases of COVID-19. The material from the prospective study consisted of cDNA or gDNA derived from T cells, B-cell-depleted T cells, or PBMCs. The dataset comprised deeply sampled blood TCRbeta repertoires from subjects exposed to, actively infected with, or recovered from COVID-19. The repertoires were released in a freely available public database intended as a resource for research on the immune response to SARS-CoV-2. The samples were drawn from the first 160 participants of the ongoing ImmuneRACE study and from over a thousand subjects provided by 6 global collaborators. Sample metadata almost always included a de-identified subject ID, COVID-19 status, age in years and sex. Where HLA class I and class II types were available, the types were taken from metadata supplied by the sample provider, not from assay-based typing.

Remarks on this clone: Which antigen it targets is not known. The input lacks base qualities; no much larger clone sits a single base away.

TCRbeta CDR3 regions were amplified from genomic DNA using the immunoSEQ Assay, a bias-controlled multiplex PCR. The authors' analysis ran thus. The number of nucleated cells in each sample was estimated from the amplification of reference gene primers within the assay. To quantify the absolute abundance of each unique TCRbeta CDR3 rearrangement, sequence reads were collapsed and filtered. For each sample, productive Simpson clonality was calculated as the square root of Simpson's diversity index across productive rearrangements. Sourced from immuneACCESS, this table was stored by TCRdb with only in-frame sequences that have V and J called. A share of the clones is absent; for the studies checked, an unresolved V gene accounts for under half, and the remainder has no known explanation. That table supplies the V and J calls and clone size; D and trimming were determined from the DNA. The sample table lists approximately 97,000 clones, about 86% of them with a count of one. The leading ten clones occupy roughly a sixth of the sample.

There are 12 amino acids in the CDR3, from cysteine to phenylalanine inclusive. Just CDR3 DNA is preserved here, 36 bases in frame from base 1. The junction carries 6 bases between V and J, which are trimmed by 5 bases and 4 bases respectively. CDR1 and CDR2 were assigned from the germline V gene (reference sequence) as MNHEY and SMNVEV. Each collaborating institution followed its own protocols to collect whole blood in K2EDTA tubes. Collaborator samples were shipped for TCRbeta analysis as frozen whole blood, isolated PBMCs, or DNA extracted from either sample type. Findings and caveats that apply to the study as a whole: How much clinical and demographic metadata was included differed by source and by participant, and the metadata was provided uncurated.

The clonotype comes from a woman aged 80 or older with acute or convalescent COVID-19. The sequence links TRBV27 to TRBJ1-5, with the D gene too uncertain to name. Sequencing was carried out using peripheral blood. Here is the DNA: TGTGCCAGCAGTCCCCCTAATCAGCCCCAGCATTTT. It encodes CASSPPNQPQHF.